These T cell receptor beta chains were read from a single sample in a study of T cells in Graves' hyperthyroidism and ophthalmopathy. A single record per CDR3 protein comes from TCRdb applying MiXCR to the multiplex PCR reads. Here the sample spans about 210,000 distinct CDR3 sequences, 17% being singletons. Sequencing input: blood. These receptors all stem from a man aged 50-59 years with Graves' hyperthyroidism. Each CDR3 is given without its conserved first and last residue.

v_gene: TRBV20-1
j_gene: TRBJ2-3
CDR3aa: SARDGLAADTQY

v_gene: TRBV6-1
j_gene: TRBJ1-5
CDR3aa: ASSERRDNHQPQH

v_gene: TRBV3-1
j_gene: TRBJ2-7
CDR3aa: ASSQGRRENSYEQY

v_gene: TRBV28
j_gene: TRBJ2-1
CDR3aa: ACSDPYHRSYNEQS

v_gene: TRBV20-1
j_gene: TRBJ1-1
CDR3aa: SARDRVNTEAF

v_gene: TRBV7-9
j_gene: TRBJ2-5
CDR3aa: ASSPRTSQGTQY

v_gene: TRBV28
j_gene: TRBJ2-2
CDR3aa: ASRLGGLGDTGELF

v_gene: TRBV6-4
j_gene: TRBJ2-7
CDR3aa: ASSDVAGTTAGEQY

v_gene: TRBV4-1
j_gene: TRBJ2-2
CDR3aa: ASSQRTNTGELF

v_gene: TRBV10-2
j_gene: TRBJ1-2
CDR3aa: ASSESTRTAGYT

v_gene: TRBV7-3
j_gene: TRBJ2-1
CDR3aa: ASSPSLAGYNEQF

v_gene: TRBV29-1
j_gene: TRBJ1-1
CDR3aa: SVMGGCNTEAF

v_gene: TRBV19
j_gene: TRBJ1-6
CDR3aa: ASSIRLSSPLH

v_gene: TRBV6-5
j_gene: TRBJ2-5
CDR3aa: ASSYSDRVETQY

v_gene: TRBV11-3
j_gene: TRBJ2-1
CDR3aa: ASSLTPHNEQF

v_gene: TRBV7-9
j_gene: TRBJ2-3
CDR3aa: ASSQTGSSVDTQY

v_gene: TRBV27
j_gene: TRBJ1-1
CDR3aa: ASRRGPQREAF

v_gene: TRBV6-1
j_gene: TRBJ2-1
CDR3aa: ASSPPPGTSGRGSSYNEQF

v_gene: TRBV7-8
j_gene: TRBJ2-3
CDR3aa: ASSLGASAYTDTQY

v_gene: TRBV14
j_gene: TRBJ2-4
CDR3aa: ASSPTDSFKNIQY

v_gene: TRBV5-1
j_gene: TRBJ2-5
CDR3aa: ASSLGQGQQETQY

v_gene: TRBV3-1
j_gene: TRBJ2-7
CDR3aa: ASSQGGRGYEQY

v_gene: TRBV2
j_gene: TRBJ1-6
CDR3aa: ASSPLLPLH

v_gene: TRBV6-5
j_gene: TRBJ1-2
CDR3aa: ASSPTDPSYGYT

v_gene: TRBV28
j_gene: TRBJ2-6
CDR3aa: ASSLDFGGLSSGANVLT

v_gene: TRBV6-1
j_gene: TRBJ2-5
CDR3aa: ASREMGSETQY

v_gene: TRBV5-5
j_gene: TRBJ2-2
CDR3aa: ASRPASGTNTGELF